Shown below are 9 T cell receptor beta chains from a single sample sequenced in a study of blood T cell repertoires in COVID-19. Generated by immunoSEQ multiplex PCR, the TCRdb table keeps only in-frame clones and is missing some. Of roughly 290,000 clones in the sample, roughly nine tenths were seen once. The sequencing sample was made of PBMCs or T cells enriched from blood (not recorded which). All receptors come from a woman aged 40-49 years who had recovered from COVID-19.

Points on this clone: This sample includes further DNA sequences coding for the same CDR3. V is TRBV6-2 or TRBV6-3 and J is TRBJ2-5, with 9 bases aligning to TRBD2. Germline CDR1 reads MNHEY; CDR2 reads SVGEGT. The CDR3 is 14 amino acids. Trimming cost V 6 bases and J 2 bases; bases outside gene matches: 4. The CDR3 loop reads CASSRTSDQETQYF. The CDR3 nucleotides are TGTGCCAGCAGCCGGACTAGCGATCAAGAGACCCAGTACTTC.

This clone has only a few counts. The chain couples TRBV4-2 to TRBJ2-7; 9 nucleotides line up with TRBD1. The CDR3 covers 15 residues. The V segment lost 1 base and the J segment 3 bases; nucleotides outside the gene matches: 4. Germline loops: CDR1 LGHNA, CDR2 YNFKEQ. CDR3 in amino acids: CASSQGDRAGYEQYF. CDR3 DNA sequence: TGTGCCAGCAGCCAAGGGGACAGGGCGGGCTACGAGCAGTACTTC.

J is TRBJ1-4 and V is TRBV7-2, with D possibly being TRBD1 (5 bases). The CDR3 extends over 14 amino acids. V was pared by 2 bases and J by 7 bases, with 11 bases between. CDR1 is SGHTA, CDR2 FQGNSA, per germline. The CDR3 DNA reads TGTGCCAGCAGCTTATCGGGGGTGCGTGAAAAACTGTTTTTT. Translated, it gives CASSLSGVREKLFF. Full variable domain (outside the CDR3, taken from reference TRBV7-2 and TRBJ1-4): GAGVSQSPSNKVTEKGKDVELRCDPISGHTALYWYRQSLGQGLEFLIYFQGNSAPDKSGLPSDRFSAERTGGSVSTLTIQRTQQEDSAVYLCASSLSGVREKLFFGSGTQLSVL.

The genes are TRBV10-3 and TRBJ1-1, with unresolved D. The germline V gene has CDR1 ENHRY and CDR2 SYGVKD. Trimming left V 8 bases short and J 3 bases short, with 13 bases between. The CDR3 is 13 amino acids. The CDR3 reads CAIHGSDHTEAFF. The CDR3 DNA reads TGTGCCATCCACGGCAGCGATCACACTGAAGCTTTCTTT.

This chain uses TRBV19 with TRBJ1-1; perhaps TRBD1 as D (6 bases). This CDR3 is built from 14 residues. The V gene lost 7 bases and the J gene lost 5 bases, with 17 bases spanning the gap. Germline V gene sequence: CDR1 LNHDA, CDR2 SQIVND (reference sequence). The CDR3 here is CASTPGQGSTEAFF. The CDR3 DNA sequence: TGTGCCAGTACCCCTGGGCAGGGGAGTACTGAAGCTTTCTTT.

The J gene is TRBJ1-6, the V gene TRBV2, with TRBD1 identical over 9 bases. Germline-derived CDR1 and CDR2 are SNHLY and FYNNEI. This CDR3 is 14 amino acids long. Trimming cost V 6 bases and J 9 bases; bases outside gene matches: 6. The CDR3 reads CASRSQGAPSPLHF. In DNA, the CDR3 is TGTGCCAGCAGGTCACAGGGGGCGCCTTCACCCCTCCACTTT.

The V call is TRBV18, the J call TRBJ2-1, with 8 bases aligning to TRBD2. The CDR3 has 13 residues. Germline CDR1 reads KGHSH; CDR2 reads LQKENI. The V gene end was trimmed by 3 bases and the J gene end by 8 bases; junction bases not matched to a gene: 3. The CDR3 bases are TGTGCCAGCTCACCGCGGGGGGTCGATGAGCAGTTCTTC. It yields the protein CASSPRGVDEQFF. Full variable domain (outside the CDR3, taken from reference TRBV18 and TRBJ2-1): NAGVMQNPRHLVRRRGQEARLRCSPMKGHSHVYWYRQLPEEGLKFMVYLQKENIIDESGMPKERFSAEFPKEGPSILRIQQVVRGDSAAYFCASSPRGVDEQFFGPGTRLTVL.

The V gene is TRBV19, the J gene TRBJ2-1, with 11 bases that match TRBD2. Per the germline V gene, CDR1 is LNHDA and CDR2 is SQIVND (reference sequence). V lost 4 bases and J lost 3; bases outside the gene matches: 8. The CDR3 sequence is 17 residues long. This chain's CDR3 is CASSSSGTSGYYNEQFF. The CDR3 region has the DNA TGTGCCAGTAGTAGCTCCGGGACTAGCGGTTACTACAATGAGCAGTTCTTC.

The chain is built from TRBV6-5 and TRBJ1-1; D possibly corresponds to TRBD1 (6 bases). The V gene's germline CDR1 is MNHEY and CDR2 SVGAGI. The CDR3 length is 15 residues. Between the trimmed V and J ends, which lost 0 bases and 5 bases, there was a span of 13 bases. CDR3 coding DNA: TGTGCCAGCAGTTACTCGCGGGGGCTCAAGACTGAAGCTTTCTTT. Translated, it gives CASSYSRGLKTEAFF.